The 7 T cell receptor beta chains below were found in one sample sequenced in a study of cytomegalovirus exposure and HLA in healthy donors. Researchers ran the PCR with 60 Vbeta and 13 Jbeta primers. TCRdb's copy holds only in-frame clones and misses some; the assay was immunoSEQ multiplex PCR. The sample lists 150,000 to 200,000 clones, around 80% occurring once. The sequencing sample was made of PBMCs. The receptors were sampled from a middle-aged woman in good health and CMV-seropositive.

The gene calls are TRBV23-1 and TRBJ1-4, with TRBD1 matching 7 bases. TRBV23-1 is an open reading frame whose function is uncertain. Trimming removed 4 bases from V and 7 bases from J; junction bases left unmatched: 15. CDR3 length: 17 residues. The CDR3 sequence: CASSRESRDRVSEKLFF. Written as DNA, the CDR3 is TGCGCCAGCAGTCGCGAATCACGAGACAGGGTAAGTGAAAAACTGTTTTTT.

The gene calls are TRBV7-2 and TRBJ2-2; tentatively, D is TRBD1 (5 bases). The CDR3 is 15 amino acids. Per germline, CDR1 SGHTA and CDR2 FQGNSA. The ends were cut back, 1 base at V and 7 bases at J, with 13 bases in the middle. CDR3 coding DNA: TGTGCCAGCAGCTTAGATCAGGGAAAGGGCGGGGAGCTGTTTTTT. Encoded protein: CASSLDQGKGGELFF.

The chain recombines TRBV27 with TRBJ2-1; 7 bases fit TRBD1. Trimming at V came to 9 bases and at J to 5 bases, leaving 13 bases not matched to a gene. CDR1 and CDR2 (germline): MNHEY, SMNVEV (reference sequence). This CDR3 contains 15 residues. CDR3 sequence: CASALTGFVNNEQFF. Here the CDR3 DNA reads TGTGCCAGTGCCTTGACAGGGTTCGTCAACAATGAGCAGTTCTTC.

In its sample, this clone was seen a few times. The gene calls are TRBV5-1 and TRBJ2-1, with 10 nucleotides matching TRBD2. This CDR3 has 17 residues. From germline, CDR1 is SGHRS and CDR2 YFSETQ. With V trimmed by 0 bases and J by 2 bases, 5 bases remained unmatched. CDR3: CASSLAIAGGTYNEQFF. CDR3 DNA: TGCGCCAGCAGCTTGGCCATAGCGGGAGGAACCTACAATGAGCAGTTCTTC.

The V call is TRBV7-3, the J call TRBJ1-3; 7 nucleotides line up with TRBD1. CDR3 length: 15 amino acids. J was trimmed by 2 bases and V by 3 bases; bases with no gene match: 4. The germline V gene has CDR1 SGHTA and CDR2 FQGTGA. Written as DNA, the CDR3 is TGTGCCAGCAGCTTTTCGGGACAGCCTGGAAACACCATATATTTT. Protein sequence: CASSFSGQPGNTIYF.

The gene calls are TRBV25-1 and TRBJ2-7; 9 bases map to TRBD2. From germline, CDR1 is MGHDK and CDR2 SYGVNS. This CDR3 has 13 residues. J was trimmed by 2 bases and V by 7 bases; bases with no gene match: 3. The CDR3 DNA reads as TGTGCCAGCATCGCTAGCGGGACCTACGAGCAGTACTTC. Translation gives CASIASGTYEQYF.

The rearrangement joins TRBV10-1 to TRBJ2-1; 14 bases align to TRBD2. Germline values: CDR1 WNHNN, CDR2 SYGVQD (reference sequence). V was clipped by 4 bases and J by 0 bases; unmatched bases: 2. The length of the CDR3 is 17 residues. The CDR3 DNA reads TGCGCCAGCAGTGGGGGGACTAGCGGGAGCTCCTACAATGAGCAGTTCTTC. It encodes CASSGGTSGSSYNEQFF.